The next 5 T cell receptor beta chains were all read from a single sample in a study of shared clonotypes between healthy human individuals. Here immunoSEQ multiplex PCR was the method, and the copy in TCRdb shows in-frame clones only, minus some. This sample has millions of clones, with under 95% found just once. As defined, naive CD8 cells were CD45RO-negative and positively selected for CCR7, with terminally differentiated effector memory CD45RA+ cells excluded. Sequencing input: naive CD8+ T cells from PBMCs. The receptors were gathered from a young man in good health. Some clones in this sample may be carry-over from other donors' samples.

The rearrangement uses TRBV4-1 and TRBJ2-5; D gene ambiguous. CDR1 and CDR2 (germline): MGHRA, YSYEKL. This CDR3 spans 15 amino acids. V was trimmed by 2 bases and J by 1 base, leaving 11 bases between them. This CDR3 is CASSQLQGPQETQYF. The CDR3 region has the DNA TGCGCCAGCAGCCAACTTCAAGGTCCCCAAGAGACCCAGTACTTC.

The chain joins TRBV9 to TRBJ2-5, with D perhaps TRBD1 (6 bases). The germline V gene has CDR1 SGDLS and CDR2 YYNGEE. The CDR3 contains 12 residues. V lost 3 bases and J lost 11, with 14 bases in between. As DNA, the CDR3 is TGTGCCAGCAGCGATCGACAGGAACGTCAGTACTTC. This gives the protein CASSDRQERQYF. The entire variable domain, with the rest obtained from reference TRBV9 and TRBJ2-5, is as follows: DSGVTQTPKHLITATGQRVTLRCSPRSGDLSVYWYQQSLDQGLQFLIQYYNGEERAKGNILERFSAQQFPDLHSELNLSSLELGDSALYFCASSDRQERQYFGPGTRLLVL.

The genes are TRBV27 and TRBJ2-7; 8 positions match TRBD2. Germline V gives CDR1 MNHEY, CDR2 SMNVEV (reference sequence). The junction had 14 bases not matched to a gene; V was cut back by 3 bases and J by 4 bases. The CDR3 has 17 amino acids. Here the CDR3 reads CASSFRPAGGPLYEQYF. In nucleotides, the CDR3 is TGTGCCAGCAGTTTTCGCCCCGCGGGGGGACCCCTATACGAGCAGTACTTC.

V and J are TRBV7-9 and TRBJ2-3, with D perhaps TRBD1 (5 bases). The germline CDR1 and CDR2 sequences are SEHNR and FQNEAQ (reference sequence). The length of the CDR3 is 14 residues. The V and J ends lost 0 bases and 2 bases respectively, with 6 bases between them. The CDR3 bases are TGTGCCAGCAGCTTAGCGGACACCACAGATACGCAGTATTTT. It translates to CASSLADTTDTQYF.

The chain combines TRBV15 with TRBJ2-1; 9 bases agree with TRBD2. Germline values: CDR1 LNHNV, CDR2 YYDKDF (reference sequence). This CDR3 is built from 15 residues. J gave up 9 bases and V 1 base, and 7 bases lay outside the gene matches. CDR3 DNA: TGTGCCACCAGCAGAGTAGCGGGAGCAAACGTTGAGCAGTTCTTC. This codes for CATSRVAGANVEQFF.